A single sample gave rise to the 13 T cell receptor beta chains below, sequenced in a study of response to subunit inactivated influenza vaccine. MiXCR was run by TCRdb on the RT-PCR reads, yielding one entry per CDR3 protein. Here the sample spans about 650,000 distinct CDR3 sequences, 12% to 15% being singletons. Sample: PBMCs from blood, taken approximately 15 days before vaccination. The origin of the receptors is a man in his fifties or sixties who received an inactivated influenza vaccine.

This clonotype was counted only a few times. The gene calls are TRBV29-1 and TRBJ2-1; the match to TRBD2 covers 9 bases. CDR1 and CDR2 from the germline V gene are SQVTM and ANQGSEA. J was trimmed by 3 bases and V by 7 bases; bases with no gene match: 7. The CDR3 totals 14 residues. The CDR3 region is CSAPSSGIYNEQFF. The CDR3 DNA reads as TGCAGCGCTCCGTCTAGCGGGATCTACAATGAGCAGTTCTTC.

The rearrangement uses TRBV7-9 and TRBJ2-1; 8 bases line up with TRBD2. This CDR3 has 15 residues. Germline CDR1 is SEHNR and CDR2 is FQNEAQ (reference sequence). With 3 bases clipped from V and 8 bases from J, the junction kept 9 bases outside the gene matches. The CDR3 loop is CASSLGAGVVYEQFF. In DNA, the CDR3 is TGTGCCAGCAGCTTGGGAGCGGGGGTGGTATATGAGCAGTTCTTC.

This clonotype was seen ten or more times. This sequence joins TRBV12-3 or TRBV12-4 and TRBJ1-2; D remains unclear. The CDR3 spans 11 residues. V lost 5 bases to trimming and J lost 8 bases, with 9 bases between them. CDR3 bases: TGTGCCAGCAGTGCCACTTGGGGCTACACCTTC. The encoded protein is CASSATWGYTF.

This clonotype was observed a handful of times. This sequence joins TRBV28 and TRBJ2-3; 9 nucleotides agree with TRBD2. The CDR3 is made up of 17 amino acids. Germline trimming cut 3 bases from V and 1 base from J; bases unmatched to any gene: 8. Germline values: CDR1 MDHEN, CDR2 SYDVKM. CDR3 in amino acids: CASSFTSGRRGTDTQYF. The DNA for the CDR3 is TGTGCCAGCAGTTTTACAAGCGGGAGGAGGGGCACAGATACGCAGTATTTT.

The chain recombines TRBV20-1 with TRBJ2-5, with 11 positions matching TRBD1. V shed 6 bases, J shed 5 bases, and the junction held 11 bases outside the gene matches. From germline, CDR1 is DFQATT and CDR2 SNEGSKA (reference sequence). This CDR3 has 15 amino acids. The CDR3 DNA reads as TGCAGTGCAACGGACAGGGGGCACGTAGCGGAGACCCAGTACTTC. Residues: CSATDRGHVAETQYF.

This clonotype was seen a few times. This chain uses TRBV28 with TRBJ2-7, with D possibly being TRBD2 (5 bases). In germline, CDR1 is MDHEN, CDR2 SYDVKM. This CDR3 is 15 amino acids long. V shed 3 bases and J shed 3 bases, with 15 bases lying between them. Written as DNA, the CDR3 is TGTGCCAGCAGTTTTGGGCCCGGGGATTTCTACGAGCAGTACTTC. It translates to CASSFGPGDFYEQYF.

Here the CDR3 reads CASAGLAGAVSYNEQFF. The CDR3 DNA reads TGTGCCAGCGCCGGACTAGCGGGAGCGGTCTCCTACAATGAGCAGTTCTTC. V gene TRBV28 combines with J gene TRBJ2-1; the match to TRBD2 covers 13 bases. Germline CDR1 is MDHEN and CDR2 is SYDVKM. Trimming removed 8 bases from V and 0 bases from J; junction bases left unmatched: 7. CDR3 size: 17 residues.

This clonotype was found a few times. The V gene is TRBV4-3, the J gene TRBJ2-7; the match to TRBD1 covers 9 bases. Germline trimming cut 0 bases from V and 4 bases from J; bases unmatched to any gene: 7. CDR3 size: 16 residues. Germline assignment: CDR1 LGHNA and CDR2 YSLEER. In DNA, the CDR3 is TGCGCCAGCAGCCAAGATGGAGCGGACAGGGGTTACGAGCAGTACTTC. Translating it yields CASSQDGADRGYEQYF.

The chain links TRBV11-2 to TRBJ2-5; D may match TRBD1 or TRBD2 (6 bases each). Germline V gene sequence: CDR1 SGHAT, CDR2 FQNNGV. This CDR3 comprises 16 residues. V was cut by 1 base and J by 5 bases, with 17 bases left in between. The CDR3 coding sequence is TGTGCCAGCAGCTTAGTAAGGGGGGTGGTGTGGGAGACCCAGTACTTC. Its protein is CASSLVRGVVWETQYF.

The chain employs TRBV27 and TRBJ1-5, with D unresolved. The CDR3 extends over 14 amino acids. Germline CDR1 and CDR2: MNHEY and SMNVEV (reference sequence). The ends were cut back, 1 base at V and 7 bases at J, with 11 bases in the middle. CDR3 nucleotide sequence: TGTGCCAGCAGTTTATGGCCGGGAGGCCAGCCCCAGCATTTT. Translating it yields CASSLWPGGQPQHF.

This sequence joins TRBV18 and TRBJ1-2, with 12 bases identical to TRBD1. The CDR3 loop spans 16 amino acids. Germline V CDR1 and CDR2: KGHSH, LQKENI. V shed 6 bases, J shed 3 bases, and the junction held 8 bases outside the gene matches. The CDR3 reads CASSLGTGGADYGYTF. The CDR3 coding sequence is TGTGCCAGCTCCCTCGGGACAGGGGGCGCCGACTATGGCTACACCTTC.

The chain recombines TRBV5-6 with TRBJ2-1, with D possibly matching TRBD1 (5 bases). Germline V gene data show CDR1 as SGHDT and CDR2 as YYEEEE. This CDR3 spans 14 amino acids. V shed 4 bases and J shed 4 bases, with 12 bases lying between them. DNA of the CDR3: TGTGCCAGCAGCGACCCGCAGGGATACAATGAGCAGTTCTTC. Translation: CASSDPQGYNEQFF. Supplemented by reference TRBV5-6 and TRBJ2-1, the full variable domain reads DAGVTQSPTHLIKTRGQQVTLRCSPKSGHDTVSWYQQALGQGPQFIFQYYEEEERQRGNFPDRFSGHQFPNYSSELNVNALLLGDSALYLCASSDPQGYNEQFFGPGTRLTVL.

This clonotype was seen only a few times. The chain joins TRBV28 to TRBJ1-5, with 7 bases aligning to TRBD1. V lost 7 bases and J lost 4; bases outside the gene matches: 10. This CDR3 spans 15 amino acids. Germline V lookup: CDR1 MDHEN, CDR2 SYDVKM. CDR3 sequence: CASTLTGLGNQPQHF. Written as DNA, the CDR3 is TGTGCCAGCACCCTGACAGGGCTGGGAAATCAGCCCCAGCATTTT.